The subject of this entry is one T cell receptor beta chain. Per the germline V gene, CDR1 is LNHDA and CDR2 is SQIVND (reference sequence). The CDR3 runs 13 residues. The V segment lost 4 bases and the J segment 3 bases; nucleotides outside the gene matches: 0. These data originate in a study of control samples from healthy donors and cancer patients. The method was immunoSEQ multiplex PCR; TCRdb's version includes in-frame clones alone and lacks a portion of them. The table shows 150,000 to 200,000 clones, with 80% to 90% occurring only once. The clonotype originates from a woman aged 25 to 39 in good health. The chain joins TRBV19 to TRBJ1-1, with 9 bases lining up with TRBD1. The sample was blood. The CDR3 sequence: CASSNRGHTEAFF. CDR3 nucleotides: TGTGCCAGTAGTAACAGGGGGCACACTGAAGCTTTCTTT.